This TCR beta chain emerged from a study of blood T cells in healthy people across ages. Turning to the study itself: In model experiments, template switching was able to capture about one barcoded beta molecule for every two T cells that were present.

The authors ran a second PCR of roughly 6 to 12 cycles using a sample-barcoded 5' primer and a J-beta primer mix. A template-switch adaptor that had 12 random nucleotides put a tag on each cDNA molecule. Every sample gave at least 3 million paired-end reads containing CDR3. TCRdb re-called the 5' RACE reads with MiXCR, one entry per CDR3 protein. The sample includes 750,000 to 950,000 distinct CDR3 sequences, about 55% seen only once; the top ten take 41%. The CDR3 runs to 11 residues. Germline V gene data show CDR1 as DFQATT and CDR2 as SNEGSKA (reference sequence). Study-level points and caveats: Donor CMV status, an unknown factor, possibly confounded changes in expanded clonotypes.

As regards this clonotype: Its antigen is undetermined.

The rearrangement uses TRBV20-1 and TRBJ2-1; D gene ambiguous. Sequenced material: blood. The clonotype originates from a man of 80 years or more in good health. CDR3 region: CSTMKRDEQFF. The CDR3 DNA sequence: TGCAGCACAATGAAGCGCGATGAGCAGTTCTTC.